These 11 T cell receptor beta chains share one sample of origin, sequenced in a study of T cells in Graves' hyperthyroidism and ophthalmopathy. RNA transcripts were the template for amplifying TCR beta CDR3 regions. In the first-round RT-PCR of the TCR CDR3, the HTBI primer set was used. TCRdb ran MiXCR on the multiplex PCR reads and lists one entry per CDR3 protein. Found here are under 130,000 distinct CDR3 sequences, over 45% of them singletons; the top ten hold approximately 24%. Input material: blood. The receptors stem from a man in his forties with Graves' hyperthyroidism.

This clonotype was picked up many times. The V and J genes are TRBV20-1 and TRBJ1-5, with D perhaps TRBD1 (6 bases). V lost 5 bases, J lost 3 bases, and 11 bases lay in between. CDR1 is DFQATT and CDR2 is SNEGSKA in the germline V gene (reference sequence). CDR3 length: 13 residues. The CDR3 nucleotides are TGCAGTGCTCCTACAGGGAACAATCAGCCCCAGCATTTT. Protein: CSAPTGNNQPQHF.

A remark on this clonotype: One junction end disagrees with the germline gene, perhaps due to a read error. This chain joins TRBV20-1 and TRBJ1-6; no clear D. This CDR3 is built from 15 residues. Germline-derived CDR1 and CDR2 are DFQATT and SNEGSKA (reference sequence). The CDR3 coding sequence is TGCAGCGCTAGATATGGACTGCGCTATAATTCACCCCTCCACTTT. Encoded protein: CSARYGLRYNSPLHF.

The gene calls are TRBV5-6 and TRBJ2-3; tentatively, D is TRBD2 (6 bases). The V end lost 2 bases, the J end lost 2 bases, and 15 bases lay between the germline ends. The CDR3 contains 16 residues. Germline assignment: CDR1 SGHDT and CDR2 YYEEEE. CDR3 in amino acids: CASSLRVGGVTDTQYF. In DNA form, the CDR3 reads TGTGCCAGCAGCTTAAGAGTTGGCGGGGTCACAGATACGCAGTATTTT. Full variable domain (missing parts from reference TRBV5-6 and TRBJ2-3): DAGVTQSPTHLIKTRGQQVTLRCSPKSGHDTVSWYQQALGQGPQFIFQYYEEEERQRGNFPDRFSGHQFPNYSSELNVNALLLGDSALYLCASSLRVGGVTDTQYFGPGTRLTVL.

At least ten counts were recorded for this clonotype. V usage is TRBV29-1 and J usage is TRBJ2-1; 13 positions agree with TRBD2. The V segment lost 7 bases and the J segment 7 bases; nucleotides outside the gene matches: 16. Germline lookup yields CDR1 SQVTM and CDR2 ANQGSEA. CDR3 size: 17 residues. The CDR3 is CSGGPLFTSGGANEQFF. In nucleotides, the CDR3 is TGCAGCGGCGGACCCTTATTTACTAGCGGGGGGGCGAATGAGCAGTTCTTC.

CDR3 residues: CASSVQAGGNEQFF. Here the CDR3 DNA reads TGTGCCAGCAGTGTCCAGGCGGGGGGCAATGAGCAGTTCTTC. V gene TRBV2 combines with J gene TRBJ2-1, with 8 bases aligning to TRBD2. This CDR3 is built from 14 residues. The germline CDR1 and CDR2 sequences are SNHLY and FYNNEI. V dropped 4 bases and J dropped 6; count of bases not matched to a gene: 5.

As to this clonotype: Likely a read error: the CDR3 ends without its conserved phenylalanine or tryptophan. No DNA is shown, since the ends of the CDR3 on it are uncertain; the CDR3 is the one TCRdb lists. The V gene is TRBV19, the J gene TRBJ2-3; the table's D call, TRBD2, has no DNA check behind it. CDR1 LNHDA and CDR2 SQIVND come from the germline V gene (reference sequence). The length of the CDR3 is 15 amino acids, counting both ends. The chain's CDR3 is CASSIGGRSTDTKYC.

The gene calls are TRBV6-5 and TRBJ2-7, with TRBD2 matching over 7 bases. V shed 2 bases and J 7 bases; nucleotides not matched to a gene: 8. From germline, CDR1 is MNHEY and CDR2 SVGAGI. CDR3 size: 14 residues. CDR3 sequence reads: CASSYGGGTREQYF. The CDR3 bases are TGTGCCAGCAGTTACGGGGGGGGAACGAGGGAGCAGTACTTC.

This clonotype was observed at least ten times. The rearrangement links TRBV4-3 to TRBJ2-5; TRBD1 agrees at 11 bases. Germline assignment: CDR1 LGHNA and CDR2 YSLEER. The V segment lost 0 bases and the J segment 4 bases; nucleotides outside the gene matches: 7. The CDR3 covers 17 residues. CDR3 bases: TGCGCCAGCAGCCAAGATCTTGGAGGGACAGGGGGAGAGACCCAGTACTTC. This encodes CASSQDLGGTGGETQYF.

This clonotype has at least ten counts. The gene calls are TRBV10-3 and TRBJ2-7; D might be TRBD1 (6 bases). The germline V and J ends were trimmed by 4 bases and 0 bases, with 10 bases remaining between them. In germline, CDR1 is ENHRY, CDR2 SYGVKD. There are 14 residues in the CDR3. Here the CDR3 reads CAISGNRDSYEQYF. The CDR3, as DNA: TGTGCCATCAGTGGGAACAGGGACTCCTACGAGCAGTACTTC.

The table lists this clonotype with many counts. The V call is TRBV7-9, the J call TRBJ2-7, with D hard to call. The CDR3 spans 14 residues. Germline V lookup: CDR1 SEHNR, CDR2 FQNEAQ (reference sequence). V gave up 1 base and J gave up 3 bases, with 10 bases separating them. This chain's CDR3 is CASSLDRKDYEQYF. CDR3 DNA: TGTGCCAGCAGCTTAGATAGGAAGGACTACGAGCAGTACTTC.

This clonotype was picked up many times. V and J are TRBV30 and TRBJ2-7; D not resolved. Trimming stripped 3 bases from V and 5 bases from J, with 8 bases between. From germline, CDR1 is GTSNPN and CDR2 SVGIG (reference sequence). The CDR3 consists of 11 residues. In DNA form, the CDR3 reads TGTGCCTGGAGCGCACTGAACGAGCAGTACTTC. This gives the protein CAWSALNEQYF.